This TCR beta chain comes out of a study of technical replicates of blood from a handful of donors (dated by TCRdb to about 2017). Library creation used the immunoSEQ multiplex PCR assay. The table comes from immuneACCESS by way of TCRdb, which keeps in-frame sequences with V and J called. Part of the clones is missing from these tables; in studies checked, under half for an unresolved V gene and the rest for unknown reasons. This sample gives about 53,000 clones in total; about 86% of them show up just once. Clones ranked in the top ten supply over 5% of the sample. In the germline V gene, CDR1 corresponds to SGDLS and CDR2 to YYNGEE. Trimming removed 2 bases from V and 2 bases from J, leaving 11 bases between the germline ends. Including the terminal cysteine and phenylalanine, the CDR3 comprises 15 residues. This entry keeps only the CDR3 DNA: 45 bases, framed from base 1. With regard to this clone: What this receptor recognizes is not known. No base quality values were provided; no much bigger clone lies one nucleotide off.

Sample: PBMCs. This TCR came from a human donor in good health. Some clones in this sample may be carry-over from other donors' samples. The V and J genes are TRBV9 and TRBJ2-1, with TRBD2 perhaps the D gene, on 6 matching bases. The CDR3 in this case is CASSVNGGTYNEQFF. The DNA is TGTGCCAGCAGCGTCAACGGGGGAACCTACAATGAGCAGTTCTTC.